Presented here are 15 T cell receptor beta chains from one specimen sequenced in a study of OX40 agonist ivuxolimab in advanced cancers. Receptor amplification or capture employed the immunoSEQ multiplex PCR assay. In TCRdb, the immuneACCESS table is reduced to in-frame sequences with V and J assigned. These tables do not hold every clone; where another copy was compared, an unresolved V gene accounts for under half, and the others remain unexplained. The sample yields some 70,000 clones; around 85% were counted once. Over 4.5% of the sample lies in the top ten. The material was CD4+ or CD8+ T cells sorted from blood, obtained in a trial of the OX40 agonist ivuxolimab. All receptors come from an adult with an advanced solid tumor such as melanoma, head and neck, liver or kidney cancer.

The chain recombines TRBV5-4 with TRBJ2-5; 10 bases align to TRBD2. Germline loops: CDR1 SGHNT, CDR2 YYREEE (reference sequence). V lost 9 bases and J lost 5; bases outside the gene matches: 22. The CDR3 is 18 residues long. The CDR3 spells CATIQWASGRGDGETQYF. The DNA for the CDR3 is TGTGCCACGATACAGTGGGCTAGCGGGAGAGGAGATGGTGAGACCCAGTACTTC.

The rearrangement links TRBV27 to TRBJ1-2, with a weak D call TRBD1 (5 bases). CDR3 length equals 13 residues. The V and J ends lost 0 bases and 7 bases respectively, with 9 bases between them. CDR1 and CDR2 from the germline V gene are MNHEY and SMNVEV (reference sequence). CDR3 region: CASSLSATVGYTF. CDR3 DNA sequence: TGTGCCAGCAGTTTATCCGCGACAGTTGGCTACACCTTC.

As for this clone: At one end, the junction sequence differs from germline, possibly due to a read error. DNA for the CDR3: TGTGCTAGCAGCTTAGCGCTGCTGGGGGAAAATTACAATGAGCAGTTCTTC. This encodes CASSLALLGENYNEQFF. V and J are TRBV7-7 and TRBJ2-1; D possibly matches TRBD1 or TRBD2 (5 bases each). Germline CDR1 SSHAT, CDR2 FNYEAQ (reference sequence). CDR3 size: 17 residues.

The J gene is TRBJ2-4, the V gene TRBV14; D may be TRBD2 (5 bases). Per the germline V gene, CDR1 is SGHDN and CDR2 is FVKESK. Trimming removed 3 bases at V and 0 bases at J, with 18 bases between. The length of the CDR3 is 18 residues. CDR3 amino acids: CASSQIQGGSGAKNIQYF. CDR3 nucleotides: TGTGCCAGCAGCCAGATACAAGGAGGAAGCGGAGCCAAAAACATTCAGTACTTC.

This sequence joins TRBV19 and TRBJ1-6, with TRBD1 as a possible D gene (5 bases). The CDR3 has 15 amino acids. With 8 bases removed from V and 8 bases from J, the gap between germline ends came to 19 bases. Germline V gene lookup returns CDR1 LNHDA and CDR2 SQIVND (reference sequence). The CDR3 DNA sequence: TGTGCCAGTTCCAGGGAAGACGCGAAGGATTCACCCCTCCACTTT. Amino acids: CASSREDAKDSPLHF.

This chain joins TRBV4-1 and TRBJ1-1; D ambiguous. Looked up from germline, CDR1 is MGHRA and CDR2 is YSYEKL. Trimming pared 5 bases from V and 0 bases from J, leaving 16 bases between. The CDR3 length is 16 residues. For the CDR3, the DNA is TGCGCCAGCAGCTCAGCATATGGGGAATTGAACACTGAAGCTTTCTTT. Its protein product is CASSSAYGELNTEAFF.

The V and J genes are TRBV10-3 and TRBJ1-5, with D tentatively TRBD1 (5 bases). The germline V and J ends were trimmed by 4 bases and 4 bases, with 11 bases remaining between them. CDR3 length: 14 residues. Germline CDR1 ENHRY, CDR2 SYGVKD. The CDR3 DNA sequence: TGTGCCATCAGTGCAACGGGGGTAAATCAGCCCCAGCATTTT. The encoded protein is CAISATGVNQPQHF.

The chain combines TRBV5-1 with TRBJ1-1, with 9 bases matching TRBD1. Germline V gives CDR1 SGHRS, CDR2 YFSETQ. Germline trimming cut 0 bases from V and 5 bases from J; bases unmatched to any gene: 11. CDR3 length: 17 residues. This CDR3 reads CASSLGGQGWSGTEAFF. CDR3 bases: TGCGCCAGCAGCTTGGGGGGACAGGGATGGTCAGGGACTGAAGCTTTCTTT.

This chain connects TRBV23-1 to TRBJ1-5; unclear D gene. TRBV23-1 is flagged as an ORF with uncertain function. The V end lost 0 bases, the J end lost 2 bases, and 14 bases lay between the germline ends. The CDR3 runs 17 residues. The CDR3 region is CASSQSGRDCGNQPQHF. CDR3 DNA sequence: TGCGCCAGCAGTCAATCTGGGAGGGATTGCGGCAATCAGCCCCAGCATTTT.

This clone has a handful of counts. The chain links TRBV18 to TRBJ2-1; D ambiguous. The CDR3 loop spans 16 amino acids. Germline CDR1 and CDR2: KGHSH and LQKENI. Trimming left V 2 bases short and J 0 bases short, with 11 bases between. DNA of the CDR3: TGTGCCAGCTCACCATACACAACGAGCTCCTACAATGAGCAGTTCTTC. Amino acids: CASSPYTTSSYNEQFF.

For the CDR3, the DNA is TGTGCCAGCAGCGTAGGGGGAGGGGCGGGAGTATTAGATACGCAGTATTTT. Its translation: CASSVGGGAGVLDTQYF. This chain connects TRBV9 to TRBJ2-3, with 7 bases aligning to TRBD2. This CDR3 has 17 amino acids. The junction had 12 bases not matched to a gene; V was cut back by 0 bases and J by 5 bases. Germline values: CDR1 SGDLS, CDR2 YYNGEE. The whole variable domain, filled in from reference TRBV9 and TRBJ2-3, reads DSGVTQTPKHLITATGQRVTLRCSPRSGDLSVYWYQQSLDQGLQFLIQYYNGEERAKGNILERFSAQQFPDLHSELNLSSLELGDSALYFCASSVGGGAGVLDTQYFGPGTRLTVL.

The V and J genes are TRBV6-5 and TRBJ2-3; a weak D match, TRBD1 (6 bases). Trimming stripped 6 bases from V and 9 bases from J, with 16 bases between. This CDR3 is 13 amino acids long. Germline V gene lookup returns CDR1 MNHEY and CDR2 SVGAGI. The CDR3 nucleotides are TGTGCCAGCAGCCGCACGCAGGGGTACACGCAGTATTTT. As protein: CASSRTQGYTQYF.

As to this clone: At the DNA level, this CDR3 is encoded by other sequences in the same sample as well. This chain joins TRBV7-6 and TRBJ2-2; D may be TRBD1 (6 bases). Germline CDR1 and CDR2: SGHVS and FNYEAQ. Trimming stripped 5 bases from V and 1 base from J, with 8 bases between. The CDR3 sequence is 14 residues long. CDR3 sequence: CASSPTGNTGELFF. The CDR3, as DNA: TGTGCCAGCAGCCCGACAGGGAACACCGGGGAGCTGTTTTTT.

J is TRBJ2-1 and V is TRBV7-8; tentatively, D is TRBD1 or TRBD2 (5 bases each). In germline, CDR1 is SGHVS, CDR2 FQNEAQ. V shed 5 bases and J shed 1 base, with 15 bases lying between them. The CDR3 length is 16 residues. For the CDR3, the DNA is TGTGCCAGCAGCCCTCTCGGGGCCAGGTCCTACAATGAGCAGTTCTTC. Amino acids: CASSPLGARSYNEQFF.

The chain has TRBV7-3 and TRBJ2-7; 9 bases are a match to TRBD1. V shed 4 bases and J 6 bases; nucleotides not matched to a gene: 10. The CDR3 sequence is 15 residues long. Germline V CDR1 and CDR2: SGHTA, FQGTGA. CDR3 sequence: CASSSTPGQGSEQYF. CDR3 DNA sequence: TGTGCCAGCAGCTCAACTCCGGGACAGGGCAGCGAGCAGTACTTC.